This T cell receptor (beta chain) was captured by sequencing in a study of siplizumab effects on memory and regulatory T cells. In the case of this clone: Its antigen is not identified.

Study-level findings and limits: Alloreactive clones mapping to unstimulated subsets formed only a minor fraction. The naive T cell population seemed more diverse than memory cells and seemed a major contributor to the alloresponse. The mean Treg-derived percentage of mappable alloreactive CD4+ clones was 55% to 75% with siplizumab compared with about 27% in controls.

V shed 6 bases and J 7 bases; nucleotides not matched to a gene: 4. The CDR3 totals 12 residues. Germline lookup yields CDR1 MDHEN and CDR2 SYDVKM. Each sample contributed roughly 100,000 TCR templates to the assay. The method was immunoSEQ multiplex PCR; TCRdb's version includes in-frame clones alone and lacks a portion of them. The sample includes about 82,000 clones, roughly 90% seen only once; the top ten take approximately 1.4%. This chain joins TRBV28 and TRBJ1-2, with 8 bases lining up with TRBD1. The source is a human donor in good health. The material sequenced was Tregs sorted from blood. The CDR3 sequence is CASRTGDGGYTF. The DNA of the CDR3 is TGTGCCAGCAGGACAGGGGACGGTGGCTACACCTTC.